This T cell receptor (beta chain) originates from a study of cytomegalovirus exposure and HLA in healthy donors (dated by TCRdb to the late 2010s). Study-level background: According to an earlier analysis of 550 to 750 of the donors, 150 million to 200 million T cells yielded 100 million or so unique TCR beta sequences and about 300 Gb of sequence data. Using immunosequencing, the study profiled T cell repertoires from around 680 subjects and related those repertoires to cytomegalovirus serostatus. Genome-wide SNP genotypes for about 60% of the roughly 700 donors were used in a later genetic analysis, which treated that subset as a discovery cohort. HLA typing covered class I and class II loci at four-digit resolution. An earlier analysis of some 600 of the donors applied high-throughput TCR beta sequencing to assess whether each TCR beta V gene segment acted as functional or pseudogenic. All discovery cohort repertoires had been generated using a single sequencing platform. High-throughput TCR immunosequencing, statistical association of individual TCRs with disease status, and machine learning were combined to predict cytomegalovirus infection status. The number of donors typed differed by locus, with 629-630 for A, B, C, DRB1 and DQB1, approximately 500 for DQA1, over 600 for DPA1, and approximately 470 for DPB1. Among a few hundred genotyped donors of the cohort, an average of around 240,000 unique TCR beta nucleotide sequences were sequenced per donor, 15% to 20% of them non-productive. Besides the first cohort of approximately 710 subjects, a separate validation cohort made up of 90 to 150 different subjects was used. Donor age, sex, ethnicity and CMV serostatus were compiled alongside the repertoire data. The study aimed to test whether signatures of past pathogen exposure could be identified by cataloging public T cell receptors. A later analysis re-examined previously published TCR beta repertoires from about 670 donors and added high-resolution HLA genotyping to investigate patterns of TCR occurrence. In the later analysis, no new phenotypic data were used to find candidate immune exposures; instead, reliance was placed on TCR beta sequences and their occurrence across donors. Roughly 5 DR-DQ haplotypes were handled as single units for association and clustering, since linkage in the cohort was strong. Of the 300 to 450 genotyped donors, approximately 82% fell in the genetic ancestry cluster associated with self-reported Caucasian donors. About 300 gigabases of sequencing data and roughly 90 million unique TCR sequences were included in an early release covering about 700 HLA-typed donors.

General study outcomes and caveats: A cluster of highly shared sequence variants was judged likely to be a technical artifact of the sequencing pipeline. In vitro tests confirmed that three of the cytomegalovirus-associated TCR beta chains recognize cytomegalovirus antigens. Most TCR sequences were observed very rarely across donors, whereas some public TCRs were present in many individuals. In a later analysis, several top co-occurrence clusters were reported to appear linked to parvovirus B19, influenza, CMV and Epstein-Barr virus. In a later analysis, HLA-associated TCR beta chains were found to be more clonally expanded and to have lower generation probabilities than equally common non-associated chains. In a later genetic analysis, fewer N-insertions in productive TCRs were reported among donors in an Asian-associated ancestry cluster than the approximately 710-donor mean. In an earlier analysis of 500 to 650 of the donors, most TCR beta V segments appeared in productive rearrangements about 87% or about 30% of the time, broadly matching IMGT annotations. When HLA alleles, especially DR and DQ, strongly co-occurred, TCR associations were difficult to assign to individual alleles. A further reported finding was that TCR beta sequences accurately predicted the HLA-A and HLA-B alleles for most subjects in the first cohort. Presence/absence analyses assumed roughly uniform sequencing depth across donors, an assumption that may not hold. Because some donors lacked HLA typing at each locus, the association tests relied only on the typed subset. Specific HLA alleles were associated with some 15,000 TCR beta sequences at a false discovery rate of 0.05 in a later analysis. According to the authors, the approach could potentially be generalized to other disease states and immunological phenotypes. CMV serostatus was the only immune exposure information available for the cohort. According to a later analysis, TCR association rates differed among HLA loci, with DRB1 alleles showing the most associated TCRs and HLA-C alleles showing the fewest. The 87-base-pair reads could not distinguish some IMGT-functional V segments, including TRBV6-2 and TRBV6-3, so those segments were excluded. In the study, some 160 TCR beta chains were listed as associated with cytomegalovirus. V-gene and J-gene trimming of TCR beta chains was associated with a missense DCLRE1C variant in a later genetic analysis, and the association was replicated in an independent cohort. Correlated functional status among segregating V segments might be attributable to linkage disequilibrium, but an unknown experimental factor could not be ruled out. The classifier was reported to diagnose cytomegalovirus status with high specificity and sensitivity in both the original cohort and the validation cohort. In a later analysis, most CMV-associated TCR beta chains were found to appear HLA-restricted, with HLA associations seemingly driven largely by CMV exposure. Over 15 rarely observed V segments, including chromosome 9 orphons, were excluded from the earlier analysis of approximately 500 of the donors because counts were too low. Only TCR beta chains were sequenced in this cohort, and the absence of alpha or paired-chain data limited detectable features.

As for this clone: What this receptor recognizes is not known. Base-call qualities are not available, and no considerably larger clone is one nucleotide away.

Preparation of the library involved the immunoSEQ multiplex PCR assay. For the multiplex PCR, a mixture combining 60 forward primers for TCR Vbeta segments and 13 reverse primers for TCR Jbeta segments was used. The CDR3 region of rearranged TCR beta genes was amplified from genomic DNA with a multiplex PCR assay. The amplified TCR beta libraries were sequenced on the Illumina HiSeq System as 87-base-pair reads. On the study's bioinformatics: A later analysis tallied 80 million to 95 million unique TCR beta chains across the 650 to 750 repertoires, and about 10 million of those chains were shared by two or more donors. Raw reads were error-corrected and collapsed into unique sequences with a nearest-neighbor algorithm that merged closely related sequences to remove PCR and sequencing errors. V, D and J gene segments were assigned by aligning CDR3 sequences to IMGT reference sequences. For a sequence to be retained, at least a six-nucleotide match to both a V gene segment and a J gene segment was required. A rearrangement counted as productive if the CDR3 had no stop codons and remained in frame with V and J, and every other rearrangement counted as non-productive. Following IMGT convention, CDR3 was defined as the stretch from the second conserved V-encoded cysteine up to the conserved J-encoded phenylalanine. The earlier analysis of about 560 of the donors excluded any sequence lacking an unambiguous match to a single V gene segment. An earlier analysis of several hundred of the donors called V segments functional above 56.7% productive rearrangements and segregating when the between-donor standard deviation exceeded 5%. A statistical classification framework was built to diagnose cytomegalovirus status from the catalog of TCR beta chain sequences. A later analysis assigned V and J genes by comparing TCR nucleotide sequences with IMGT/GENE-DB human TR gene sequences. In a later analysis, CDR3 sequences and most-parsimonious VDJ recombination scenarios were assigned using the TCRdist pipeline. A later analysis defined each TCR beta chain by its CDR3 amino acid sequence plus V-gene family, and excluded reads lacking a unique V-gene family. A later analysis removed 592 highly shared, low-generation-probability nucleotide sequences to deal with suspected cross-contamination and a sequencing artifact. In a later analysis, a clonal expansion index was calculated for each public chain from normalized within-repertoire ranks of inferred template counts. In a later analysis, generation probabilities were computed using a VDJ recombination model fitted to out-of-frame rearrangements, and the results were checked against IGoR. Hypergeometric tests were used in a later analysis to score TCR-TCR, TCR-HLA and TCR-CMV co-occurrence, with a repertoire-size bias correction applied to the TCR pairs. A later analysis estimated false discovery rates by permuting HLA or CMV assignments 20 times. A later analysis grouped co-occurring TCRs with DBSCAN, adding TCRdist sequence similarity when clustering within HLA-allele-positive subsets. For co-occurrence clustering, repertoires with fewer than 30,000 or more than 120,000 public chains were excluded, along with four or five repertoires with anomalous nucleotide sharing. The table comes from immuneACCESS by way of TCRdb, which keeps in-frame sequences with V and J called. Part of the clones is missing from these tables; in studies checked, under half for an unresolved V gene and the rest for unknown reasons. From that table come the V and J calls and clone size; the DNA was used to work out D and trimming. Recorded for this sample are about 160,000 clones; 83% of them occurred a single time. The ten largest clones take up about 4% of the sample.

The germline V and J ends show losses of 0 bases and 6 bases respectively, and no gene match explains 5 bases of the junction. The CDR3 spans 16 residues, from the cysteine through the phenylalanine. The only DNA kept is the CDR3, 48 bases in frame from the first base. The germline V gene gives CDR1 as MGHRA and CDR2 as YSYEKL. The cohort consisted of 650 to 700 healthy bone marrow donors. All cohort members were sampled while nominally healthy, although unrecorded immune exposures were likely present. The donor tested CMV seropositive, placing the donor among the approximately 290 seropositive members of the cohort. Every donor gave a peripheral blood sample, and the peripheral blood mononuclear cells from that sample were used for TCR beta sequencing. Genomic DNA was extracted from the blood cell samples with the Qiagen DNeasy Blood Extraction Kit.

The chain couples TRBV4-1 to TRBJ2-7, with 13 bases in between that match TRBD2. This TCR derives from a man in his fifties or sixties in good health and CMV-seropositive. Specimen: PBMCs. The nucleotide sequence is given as TGCGCCAGCAGCCAAGAACTAGCGGGAGGGCCTGGCGAGCAGTACTTC. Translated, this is CASSQELAGGPGEQYF.